This T cell receptor (beta chain) was obtained from a study of CD8+CD57+ T cells in acquired aplastic anemia. About the study: Each DNA sample taken from sorted CD4+ and CD8+ cells came to 3 to 4 ug on average.

Profiling of TCR beta VDJ combinations and CDR3 sequences used genomic DNA as template. TCRdb analysed the reads with MiXCR anew, one entry per CDR3 protein. Of approximately 150,000 distinct CDR3 sequences listed, roughly 48% were seen once; the top ten hold around 1%. Between the trimmed V and J ends, which lost 6 bases and 5 bases, there was a span of 14 bases. This CDR3 contains 13 residues. Patients chosen for sequencing had shown CD8+CD57+ cell expansion by flow cytometry. No therapy was given to patients before blood sampling. Points from the study as a whole: Between patients and controls, CD8+ Simpson's diversity did not vary significantly.

A remark on this clonotype: As yet, its antigen is unknown.

This receptor was obtained from a human donor with aplastic anemia. The specimen sequenced was sorted CD4+, CD8+, or CD8+CD57+ T cells (not recorded which) from PBMCs. The V gene is TRBV12-3 or TRBV12-4, the J gene TRBJ2-7; tentatively, D is TRBD1 (5 bases). CDR3 in amino acids: CASSLARVNEQYF. The CDR3 nucleotides are TGTGCCAGCAGCTTGGCCAGGGTCAACGAGCAGTACTTC.